This TCR beta chain is drawn from a study of T-cell memory formation after mild COVID-19. Overall study context: Among the donors, TCR clusters were largely specific to each donor. Study-level points and caveats: Most CD4+ clones that shrank were in CM and EM, while CD8+ ones turned up in EMRA. Pre-infection memory contained some responding clones, which suggested that cross-reactive memory had joined. Clones contracting across day 15 to 85 had a balanced CD4/CD8 profile; later expanding clones leaned CD4+.

TCRdb redid the calling of the 5' RACE reads with MiXCR, one entry per CDR3 protein. The sample includes about 560,000 distinct CDR3 sequences, about 20% of them seen just once. Of note for this clonotype: Antigen specificity is unknown.

This CDR3 region has 15 residues. CDR1 and CDR2 from the germline V gene are SGHVS and FNYEAQ. The V and J ends lost 5 bases and 8 bases, in that order; junction bases with no gene match: 9. Specimen: PBMCs or a T cell subset sorted from them (not recorded which). The receptor's source is an adult woman who had mild COVID-19 (a few samples of this study predate the infection). Cell type and time point are not known. The J gene is TRBJ2-1, the V gene TRBV7-6, with 10 bases that match TRBD2. In nucleotides, the CDR3 is TGTGCCAGCAGCGCCTTGGGACTAGCGTTCCATGAGCAGTTCTTC. Translation gives CASSALGLAFHEQFF. Full variable domain (remainder filled in from reference TRBV7-6 and TRBJ2-1): GAGVSQSPRYKVTKRGQDVALRCDPISGHVSLYWYRQALGQGPEFLTYFNYEAQQDKSGLPNDRFSAERPEGSISTLTIQRTEQRDSAMYRCASSALGLAFHEQFFGPGTRLTVL.